The 20 T cell receptor beta chains presented below share a single source sample, sequenced in a study of cytomegalovirus exposure and HLA in healthy donors. Both 60 Vbeta primers and 13 Jbeta primers went into the PCR. Libraries were prepared by immunoSEQ multiplex PCR; TCRdb keeps only in-frame clonotypes and omits some of them. Found here are more than 65,000 clones, over 60% of them singletons; the top ten hold 5.5% to 7.5%. Sequenced input: PBMCs. These receptors were collected from a female donor in good health and CMV-seronegative.

The CDR3 reads CASSQDTTVTNYGYTF. In nucleotides, the CDR3 is TGCGCCAGCAGCCAAGATACCACGGTAACTAACTATGGCTACACCTTC. The V and J genes are TRBV4-3 and TRBJ1-2, with no clear D. The CDR3 consists of 16 residues. The V end lost 0 bases, the J end lost 0 bases, and 11 bases lay between the germline ends. Germline V gene sequence: CDR1 LGHNA, CDR2 YSLEER.

The gene calls are TRBV30 and TRBJ2-1; 10 bases line up with TRBD1. Germline V CDR1 and CDR2: GTSNPN, SVGIG (reference sequence). V gave up 2 bases and J gave up 6 bases; unmatched junction bases: 7. The CDR3 consists of 15 residues. This chain's CDR3 is CAWSLGDRGFNEQFF. DNA for the CDR3: TGTGCCTGGAGTCTTGGGGACAGGGGTTTCAATGAGCAGTTCTTC.

The chain carries TRBV6-6 and TRBJ2-1, with D hard to call. This CDR3 has 16 residues. The V and J ends lost 2 bases and 6 bases respectively, with 17 bases between them. The V gene's germline CDR1 is MNHNY and CDR2 SVGAGI (reference sequence). CDR3 nucleotides: TGTGCCAGCAGTTACCCACTACCCCCCTTGGTCAATGAGCAGTTCTTC. Protein sequence: CASSYPLPPLVNEQFF.

V usage is TRBV2 and J usage is TRBJ1-4; TRBD1 is a possible D gene (6 bases). CDR3 length equals 17 residues. Germline CDR1 SNHLY, CDR2 FYNNEI. The V end was cut by 4 bases, the J end by 0 bases, with 15 bases between. CDR3 protein: CASSVGHVQTTNEKLFF. CDR3 coding DNA: TGTGCCAGCAGTGTGGGACACGTCCAGACAACTAATGAAAAACTGTTTTTT.

V usage is TRBV6-5 and J usage is TRBJ1-1; D call uncertain. The CDR3 is 16 residues long. Between the trimmed V and J ends, which lost 2 bases and 1 base, there was a span of 14 bases. In germline, CDR1 is MNHEY, CDR2 SVGAGI. The CDR3 DNA reads TGTGCCAGCAGTTACGCGGGGATAACCTCGAACACTGAAGCTTTCTTT. Protein product: CASSYAGITSNTEAFF.

V and J are TRBV6-6 and TRBJ2-5; 10 nucleotides match TRBD1. The germline V gene has CDR1 MNHNY and CDR2 SVGAGI (reference sequence). Trimming removed 6 bases from V and 5 bases from J; junction bases left unmatched: 6. The CDR3 runs 14 residues. CDR3 bases: TGTGCCAGCAGACGGGACAGGGGATTGGAGACCCAGTACTTC. It encodes CASRRDRGLETQYF.

The V call is TRBV7-9, the J call TRBJ1-2, with 7 bases that match TRBD1. CDR3 length: 14 residues. From germline, CDR1 is SEHNR and CDR2 FQNEAQ (reference sequence). V was clipped by 5 bases and J by 2 bases; unmatched bases: 5. The CDR3 reads CASSGGTANYGYTF. The CDR3 DNA sequence: TGTGCCAGCAGCGGGGGGACAGCAAACTATGGCTACACCTTC.

The chain carries TRBV9 and TRBJ2-3, with D possibly TRBD1 on 6 matching bases. CDR1 and CDR2 (germline): SGDLS, YYNGEE. Trimming shortened V by 5 bases and J by 3 bases, and 16 bases separated the two germline ends. This CDR3 region has 15 residues. The CDR3 protein is CASSKEGVVTDTQYF. The DNA of the CDR3 is TGTGCCAGCAGTAAAGAGGGGGTGGTTACAGATACGCAGTATTTT.

The chain links TRBV28 to TRBJ2-5; 8 nucleotides match TRBD2. CDR3 length: 13 amino acids. Looked up from germline, CDR1 is MDHEN and CDR2 is SYDVKM. V was pared by 5 bases and J by 5 bases, with 4 bases of the junction left unmatched. This CDR3 is CASSDSGSETQYF. As DNA, the CDR3 is TGTGCCAGCAGTGACAGCGGGAGTGAGACCCAGTACTTC. The whole variable domain, remainder taken from reference TRBV28 and TRBJ2-5, is DVKVTQSSRYLVKRTGEKVFLECVQDMDHENMFWYRQDPGLGLRLIYFSYDVKMKEKGDIPEGYSVSREKKERFSLILESASTNQTSMYLCASSDSGSETQYFGPGTRLLVL.

This clone showed up just a few times. CDR3 sequence: CASSSRGNTEAFF. The CDR3, as DNA: TGTGCCAGCAGCTCAAGGGGGAACACTGAAGCTTTCTTT. The chain combines TRBV7-2 with TRBJ1-1, with a possible D match to TRBD1 (5 bases). The CDR3 length is 13 residues. The germline V gene encodes CDR1 SGHTA and CDR2 FQGNSA. Trimming removed 4 bases at V and 1 base at J, with 7 bases between.

V is TRBV7-9 and J is TRBJ2-7; D is possibly TRBD2 (6 bases). This CDR3 is built from 15 residues. With 4 bases removed from V and 3 bases from J, the gap between germline ends came to 16 bases. Germline V gene lookup returns CDR1 SEHNR and CDR2 FQNEAQ (reference sequence). CDR3 in DNA: TGTGCCAGCAGCTCAGGCCGGGACTCCGGCTACGAGCAGTACTTC. Translating it yields CASSSGRDSGYEQYF.

The genes are TRBV27 and TRBJ2-5; D uncertain. This CDR3 is 14 amino acids long. The germline CDR1 and CDR2 sequences are MNHEY and SMNVEV (reference sequence). The V end lost 5 bases, the J end lost 4 bases, and 14 bases lay between the germline ends. Written as DNA, the CDR3 is TGTGCCAGCAGTCCGACGGTAAGAGGAGAGACCCAGTACTTC. Amino acid sequence: CASSPTVRGETQYF.

The chain carries TRBV19 and TRBJ2-5; tentatively, D is TRBD2 (5 bases). V was cut by 4 bases and J by 1 base, with 10 bases left in between. Germline V CDR1 and CDR2: LNHDA, SQIVND (reference sequence). This CDR3 region has 14 residues. The CDR3 DNA is TGTGCCAGTAGTACACTAGGAGGCCAAGAGACCCAGTACTTC. Translation: CASSTLGGQETQYF.

The chain couples TRBV9 to TRBJ2-7; 9 bases are a match to TRBD2. CDR3 length: 16 residues. V lost 0 bases to trimming and J lost 1 base; unmatched junction nucleotides: 5. Germline CDR1 is SGDLS and CDR2 is YYNGEE. The CDR3 spells CASSVGWTSASYEQYF. The CDR3 region has the DNA TGTGCCAGCAGCGTAGGCTGGACTAGCGCGTCCTACGAGCAGTACTTC.

As DNA, the CDR3 is TGCGCCAGCAGCCAAGATAGCGGTGGTACAGGATCCTCCTACGAGCAGTACTTC. It is translated as CASSQDSGGTGSSYEQYF. The chain uses TRBV4-3 and TRBJ2-7, with D perhaps TRBD2 (6 bases). Germline V CDR1 and CDR2: LGHNA, YSLEER. V lost 0 bases to trimming and J lost 0 bases, with 18 bases between them. This CDR3 has 18 residues.

This clone was recorded a few times. The V and J genes are TRBV30 and TRBJ1-3; D might be TRBD1 (5 bases). There are 13 residues in the CDR3. Germline assignment: CDR1 GTSNPN and CDR2 SVGIG (reference sequence). The V and J ends lost 4 bases and 0 bases respectively, with 7 bases between them. CDR3 sequence: CAWTGFSGNTIYF. The CDR3 region has the DNA TGTGCCTGGACAGGGTTCTCTGGAAACACCATATATTTT.

This clone turned up a few times. This chain joins TRBV6-5 and TRBJ1-2; D ambiguous. The CDR3 sequence is 16 residues long. Germline values: CDR1 MNHEY, CDR2 SVGAGI. Trimming pared 0 bases from V and 4 bases from J, leaving 15 bases between. CDR3 DNA: TGTGCCAGCAGTTACTCTAGTGGCGGGCTCGGCTATGGCTACACCTTC. Protein: CASSYSSGGLGYGYTF.

This clone was counted between two and nine times. The rearrangement joins TRBV6-5 to TRBJ1-6, with D unclear. The CDR3 sequence is 13 residues long. Germline values: CDR1 MNHEY, CDR2 SVGAGI. V was shortened by 0 bases and J by 9 bases, with 6 bases between the two germline ends. In DNA, the CDR3 is TGTGCCAGCAGTTACTCCCGACTTTCACCCCTCCACTTT. Translating it yields CASSYSRLSPLHF.

The J gene is TRBJ2-3, the V gene TRBV4-1, with 7 bases aligning to TRBD2. CDR1 and CDR2 from the germline V gene are MGHRA and YSYEKL. The CDR3 spans 16 residues. V dropped 5 bases and J dropped 6; count of bases not matched to a gene: 14. The CDR3 here is CASSYQRRGSGDTQYF. CDR3 nucleotides: TGCGCCAGCAGCTATCAACGGCGGGGGAGCGGGGATACGCAGTATTTT.

V gene TRBV7-9 combines with J gene TRBJ2-7; a weak D match, TRBD1 (5 bases). The CDR3 spans 13 residues. V dropped 3 bases and J dropped 6 bases, with 12 bases sitting between them. Germline assignment: CDR1 SEHNR and CDR2 FQNEAQ (reference sequence). The CDR3 here is CASSLLVRGEQYF. The CDR3 DNA follows: TGTGCCAGCAGCTTGCTAGTTAGGGGCGAGCAGTACTTC.